The TCR beta chain described here comes from a study of blood T cell repertoires in COVID-19. Turning to the study itself: Researchers got acute and convalescent COVID-19 samples from the United States, Italy and Spain. PBMCs, B-cell-depleted T cells, or T cells were the source of the cDNA or gDNA that made up the material.

Clones were read by immunoSEQ multiplex PCR, and TCRdb kept only the in-frame ones, dropping some. The data show about 310,000 clones, around nine tenths seen once. The CDR3 is made up of 13 amino acids. Germline CDR1 is ENHRY and CDR2 is SYGVKD. V was clipped by 4 bases and J by 7 bases; unmatched bases: 0. Clinical history as reported by participants underpinned cohort assignment. The sequencing input was PBMCs or T cells enriched from blood (not recorded which). The origin of this receptor is a woman aged 40 to 50 who had recovered from COVID-19. J is TRBJ1-4 and V is TRBV10-3, with 10 positions matching TRBD1. The CDR3 protein is CAISGQGAEKLFF. Written as DNA, the CDR3 is TGTGCCATCAGTGGACAGGGGGCTGAAAAACTGTTTTTT.